Here is one T cell receptor (beta chain) with its context. Its antigen remains unidentified. This sample is drawn from a study of cytomegalovirus exposure and HLA in healthy donors. Germline V CDR1 and CDR2: WSHSY, SAAADI. V dropped 5 bases and J dropped 8 bases, with 7 bases sitting between them. The CDR3 has 11 residues. Study-wide results and limits: Information on immune exposure was restricted to one variable (CMV serostatus).

The donors (healthy individuals) were bone marrow donors. The PCR ran on 60 Vbeta and 13 Jbeta primers. The method was immunoSEQ multiplex PCR; TCRdb's version includes in-frame clones alone and lacks a portion of them. The repertoire includes around 190,000 clones, around 77% of them detected once, and roughly 3% sits in the top ten. The clonotype comes from a woman in her thirties in good health and CMV-seronegative. The sample was PBMCs. V and J are TRBV10-2 and TRBJ2-1, with TRBD1 as a possible D gene (5 bases). The CDR3 loop is CASSTGHEQFF. Written as DNA, the CDR3 is TGCGCCAGCAGTACAGGCCATGAGCAGTTCTTC.